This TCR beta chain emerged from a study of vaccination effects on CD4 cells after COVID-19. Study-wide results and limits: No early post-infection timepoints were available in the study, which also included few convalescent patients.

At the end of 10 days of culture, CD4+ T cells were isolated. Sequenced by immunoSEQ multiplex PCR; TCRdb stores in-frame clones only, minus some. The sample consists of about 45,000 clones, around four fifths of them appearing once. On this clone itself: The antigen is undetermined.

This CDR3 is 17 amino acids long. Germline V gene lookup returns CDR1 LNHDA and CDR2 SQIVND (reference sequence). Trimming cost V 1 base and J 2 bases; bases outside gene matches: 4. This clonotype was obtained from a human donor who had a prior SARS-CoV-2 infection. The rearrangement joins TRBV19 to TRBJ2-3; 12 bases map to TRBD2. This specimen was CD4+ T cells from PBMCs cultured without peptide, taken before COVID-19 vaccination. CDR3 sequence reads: CASSIVGLAGPTDTQYF. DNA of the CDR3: TGTGCCAGTAGTATAGTAGGACTAGCGGGGCCCACAGATACGCAGTATTTT.